Detailed here is one T cell receptor beta chain. Its antigen is currently unknown. During colonoscopy, one to two rectal pinch biopsies were collected. CDR3 length: 14 residues. The germline V gene encodes CDR1 GTSNPN and CDR2 SVGIG (reference sequence). V shed 0 bases, J shed 6 bases, and the junction held 7 bases outside the gene matches. The data stem from a study of pediatric ulcerative colitis. Whole-study results and caveats: Two patients' blood samples yielded substantially fewer templates.

Repertoires were generated with immunoSEQ multiplex PCR, while TCRdb's copy carries only in-frame clones and drops some. The table lists 30,000 or so clones, about 81% of them singletons, with approximately 1% in the top ten. V is TRBV30 and J is TRBJ2-7; TRBD1 matches at 8 bases. The sequenced sample was gut tissue. This receptor was obtained from a boy aged 5 to 17 with mild ulcerative colitis. The CDR3 loop is CAWSVGTGSFEQYF. For the CDR3, the DNA is TGTGCCTGGAGTGTGGGGACAGGTTCTTTCGAGCAGTACTTC.